The rows below give T cell receptor beta chains drawn from one sample of a study of T cell changes during pregnancy in multiple sclerosis. The data were produced by immunoSEQ multiplex PCR, yet TCRdb's version contains in-frame clones alone and is incomplete. The sample lists some 37,000 clones; approximately 92% were seen once. The sample consisted of PBMCs (not recorded whether the cells were cultured). All receptors come from a female donor with multiple sclerosis, enrolled in a pregnancy study. CDR3s leave out the opening cysteine and the closing phenylalanine or tryptophan. Fields, in order: J gene, V gene, CDR3 protein.

>TRBJ2-5|TRBV19
ASSMGRQETQY
>TRBJ1-1|TRBV10-3
AISESKGGYVPMNTEAF
>TRBJ1-4|TRBV4-1
ASSQRPVATNEKLF
>TRBJ1-1|TRBV4-2
ASSQQNRGAF
>TRBJ1-2|TRBV5-1
ASSPGQMDGYT
>TRBJ2-1|TRBV5-1
ASSLVGEQF
>TRBJ2-5|TRBV10-1
ASSETSGETQY
>TRBJ2-1|TRBV28
ASHNPTGYNEQF
>TRBJ1-3|TRBV6-1
ASIPGGYSGNTIY
>TRBJ2-5|TRBV7-2
ASSPIRQETQY
>TRBJ2-2|TRBV7-9
ASSLGTGTTGELF
>TRBJ1-5|TRBV6-4
ASSDSPGGNQPQH
>TRBJ2-7|TRBV2
ASRTGTGSYEQY
>TRBJ1-4|TRBV28
ASRRDFNEKLF
>TRBJ1-1|TRBV4-3
ASSQFSVSSTEAF
>TRBJ2-2|TRBV30
AWSEDPQAYGRRKGGELF
>TRBJ2-1|TRBV19
ASSIAATSGRTEQF
>TRBJ2-7|TRBV6-1
ASRGLRREVYEQY
>TRBJ1-5|TRBV5-6
ASSLRQVDDQPQH
>TRBJ2-3|TRBV5-5
ASSFGQVTDTQY
>TRBJ2-3|TRBV7-2
ASSLAYQVAGSDTQY
>TRBJ2-5|TRBV30
AWSSPAREAQY
>TRBJ1-1|TRBV5-1
ASSFLLPGPGGTEAF
>TRBJ2-3|TRBV9
ASSVFSPDTQY
>TRBJ1-1|TRBV11-3
ASSLTTGTEAF
>TRBJ2-3|TRBV28
ASSSPALGLANTDTQY
>TRBJ2-2|TRBV9
ASSAPPTGELF
>TRBJ2-2|TRBV5-6
ASSLIGQGRSGELF
>TRBJ2-7|TRBV5-5
ASTPGTASYEQY